What follows are 28 T cell receptor beta chains derived from one specimen sequenced in a study of blood T cell repertoires in COVID-19. TCRdb's table, derived via immunoSEQ multiplex PCR, lists solely in-frame clones and lacks some. The table includes roughly 300,000 clones, 75% to 95% detected once. What was sequenced was PBMCs or T cells enriched from blood (not recorded which). The receptors here all came from a woman aged 25 to 39 who had recovered from COVID-19.

The chain is built from TRBV4-3 and TRBJ1-2; 7 bases agree with TRBD1. CDR1 is LGHNA, CDR2 YSLEER, per germline. The ends lost 2 bases at V and 1 base at J; junction bases unmatched: 7. This CDR3 has 16 amino acids. The CDR3 loop is CASSQITGAINYGYTF. CDR3 coding DNA: TGCGCCAGCAGCCAAATCACAGGGGCCATTAACTATGGCTACACCTTC.

The rearrangement uses TRBV5-1 and TRBJ1-2; no firm D call. Germline assignment: CDR1 SGHRS and CDR2 YFSETQ. V was cut by 1 base and J by 0 bases, with 19 bases left in between. The CDR3 has 18 amino acids. The DNA of the CDR3 is TGCGCCAGCAGCTTGTTGCCAGGAGAGCGGGAGTCTAACTATGGCTACACCTTC. Its translation: CASSLLPGERESNYGYTF. The full variable domain, completed using reference TRBV5-1 and TRBJ1-2, is KAGVTQTPRYLIKTRGQQVTLSCSPISGHRSVSWYQQTPGQGLQFLFEYFSETQRNKGNFPGRFSGRQFSNSRSEMNVSTLELGDSALYLCASSLLPGERESNYGYTFGSGTRLTVV.

This clone has only one observation. This rearrangement joins TRBV11-1 to TRBJ2-7; 11 positions agree with TRBD2. The length of the CDR3 is 15 residues. Germline trimming cut 5 bases from V and 3 bases from J; bases unmatched to any gene: 6. Germline values: CDR1 SGHAT, CDR2 FQDESV (reference sequence). The CDR3 nucleotides are TGTGCCAGCAGCGGAGGGACTAGCGGACTCTACGAGCAGTACTTC. Translation gives CASSGGTSGLYEQYF.

The table lists this clone with a count of one. This rearrangement joins TRBV24-1 to TRBJ2-1; 11 nucleotides line up with TRBD2. V dropped 4 bases and J dropped 7; count of bases not matched to a gene: 5. Germline assignment: CDR1 KGHDR and CDR2 SFDVKD. This CDR3 contains 15 residues. The CDR3 here is CATSETSGSKNEQFF. CDR3 sequence (DNA): TGTGCCACCAGTGAAACTAGCGGGAGTAAAAATGAGCAGTTCTTC.

The chain links TRBV6-5 to TRBJ1-5; tentatively, D is TRBD1 (6 bases). Germline CDR1 MNHEY, CDR2 SVGAGI. Trimming cost V 5 bases and J 4 bases, with 15 bases left between them. This CDR3 is built from 15 residues. CDR3 protein: CASSLQGLGNQPQHF. The CDR3 nucleotides are TGTGCCAGCAGTCTACAGGGTTTGGGGAATCAGCCCCAGCATTTT.

Here the CDR3 DNA reads TGTGCCAGCAGCACCGGGACAGGGGGGAAGCAGTACTTC. It translates to CASSTGTGGKQYF. This sequence joins TRBV6-5 and TRBJ2-7; 11 bases fit TRBD1. Germline-derived CDR1 and CDR2 are MNHEY and SVGAGI. Trimming took 6 bases from V and 8 from J; bases not matched to a gene: 6. The CDR3 loop spans 13 amino acids.

The V and J genes are TRBV5-3 and TRBJ1-1, with TRBD1 matching 7 bases. TRBV5-3 is given ORF status, its function remaining uncertain. V trimming: 5 bases; J trimming: 3 bases; junction bases outside the gene matches: 4. CDR3 size: 13 residues. The CDR3 protein is CARSNGTDTEAFF. CDR3 in DNA: TGTGCCAGAAGTAACGGGACAGACACTGAAGCTTTCTTT.

This chain joins TRBV11-2 and TRBJ2-1, with a tentative D call TRBD1 (6 bases). This CDR3 spans 16 amino acids. V was shortened by 2 bases and J by 4 bases, with 15 bases between the two germline ends. Germline V gene sequence: CDR1 SGHAT, CDR2 FQNNGV. CDR3 nucleotides: TGTGCCAGCAGCTTATCAGGGGTAGCGCGTTACAATGAGCAGTTCTTC. Amino acid sequence: CASSLSGVARYNEQFF.

CDR3 DNA sequence: TGTGCCATCAGCAGGGGGTACGACTCCTACAATGAGCAGTTCTTC. Amino acid sequence: CAISRGYDSYNEQFF. The chain couples TRBV10-3 to TRBJ2-1; 7 bases line up with TRBD1. Germline trimming cut 6 bases from V and 0 bases from J; bases unmatched to any gene: 5. The CDR3 is 15 amino acids. CDR1 and CDR2 from the germline V gene are ENHRY and SYGVKD.

The chain has TRBV6-2 or TRBV6-3 and TRBJ2-5; 8 nucleotides agree with TRBD2. CDR1 MNHEY and CDR2 SVGEGT come from the germline V gene. This CDR3 is built from 15 residues. Losses at the gene ends were 5 bases for V and 1 base for J; bases not matched to a gene: 6. CDR3 DNA sequence: TGTGCCAGCAGTGTTCATACTAGCGGCCAAGAGACCCAGTACTTC. It specifies CASSVHTSGQETQYF.

This chain uses TRBV5-1 with TRBJ2-1; the match to TRBD2 covers 16 bases. With V trimmed by 4 bases and J by 4 bases, 11 bases remained unmatched. Germline CDR1 is SGHRS and CDR2 is YFSETQ. The CDR3 consists of 19 residues. The CDR3 is CASSLRGLAGGEGYNEQFF. The CDR3 coding sequence is TGCGCCAGCAGCCTACGGGGACTAGCGGGAGGGGAGGGGTACAATGAGCAGTTCTTC. The full variable domain, in which reference TRBV5-1 and TRBJ2-1 provide the parts outside the CDR3, is KAGVTQTPRYLIKTRGQQVTLSCSPISGHRSVSWYQQTPGQGLQFLFEYFSETQRNKGNFPGRFSGRQFSNSRSEMNVSTLELGDSALYLCASSLRGLAGGEGYNEQFFGPGTRLTVL.

V is TRBV18 and J is TRBJ2-1; 8 nucleotides match TRBD1. The CDR3 spans 13 residues. Germline V lookup: CDR1 KGHSH, CDR2 LQKENI. V shed 3 bases and J 9 bases; nucleotides not matched to a gene: 4. CDR3 protein: CASSPIQGGEQFF. The CDR3 coding sequence is TGTGCCAGCTCACCCATACAGGGGGGTGAGCAGTTCTTC. Full variable domain (remainder filled in from reference TRBV18 and TRBJ2-1): NAGVMQNPRHLVRRRGQEARLRCSPMKGHSHVYWYRQLPEEGLKFMVYLQKENIIDESGMPKERFSAEFPKEGPSILRIQQVVRGDSAAYFCASSPIQGGEQFFGPGTRLTVL.

The chain joins TRBV6-2 or TRBV6-3 to TRBJ2-4, with 8 bases identical to TRBD1. The CDR3 is 16 amino acids. J was trimmed by 3 bases and V by 4 bases; bases with no gene match: 8. Germline CDR1 is MNHEY and CDR2 is SVGEGT. The CDR3 nucleotides read TGTGCCAGCAGTTTGGCAGGGGGCAGTGTCAAAAACATTCAGTACTTC. It specifies CASSLAGGSVKNIQYF.

The chain couples TRBV30 to TRBJ2-2; 7 bases align to TRBD1. CDR1 and CDR2 from the germline V gene are GTSNPN and SVGIG (reference sequence). The CDR3 loop spans 15 amino acids. The trim removed 3 bases at V and 1 base at J, leaving 5 bases unmatched. CDR3 nucleotides: TGTGCCTGGAGGGCCGGGACAGTGAACACCGGGGAGCTGTTTTTT. Its translation is CAWRAGTVNTGELFF.

The V and J genes are TRBV2 and TRBJ1-5, with D unresolved. V was trimmed by 5 bases and J by 2 bases, leaving 13 bases between them. Per the germline V gene, CDR1 is SNHLY and CDR2 is FYNNEI. This CDR3 has 15 residues. In DNA form, the CDR3 reads TGTGCCAGCAGTCGGGGAGTAGTGGGCAATCAGCCCCAGCATTTT. The encoded protein is CASSRGVVGNQPQHF.

This chain connects TRBV3-1 (or the pseudogene TRBV3-2) to TRBJ1-1; D is uncertain. Germline V lookup: CDR1 LGHDT, CDR2 YNNKEL (reference sequence). V was shortened by 0 bases and J by 4 bases, with 6 bases between the two germline ends. The CDR3 has 13 residues. DNA of the CDR3: TGTGCCAGCAGCCAAGAAGAAGCCACTGAAGCTTTCTTT. Translation: CASSQEEATEAFF.

This chain links TRBV2 with TRBJ2-1; D possibly corresponds to TRBD1 (7 bases). V lost 6 bases, J lost 15 bases, and 18 bases lay in between. CDR3 length equals 12 residues. From germline, CDR1 is SNHLY and CDR2 FYNNEI. For the CDR3, the DNA is TGTGCCAGCAGCCGGGACAGCATGGGGGGGTTCTTC. As protein: CASSRDSMGGFF. Drawing the rest from reference TRBV2 and TRBJ2-1, the complete variable domain is EPEVTQTPSHQVTQMGQEVILRCVPISNHLYFYWYRQILGQKVEFLVSFYNNEISEKSEIFDDQFSVERPDGSNFTLKIRSTKLEDSAMYFCASSRDSMGGFFGPGTRLTVL.

The chain recombines TRBV10-3 with TRBJ2-1; 8 nucleotides align to TRBD2. The CDR3 length is 14 residues. Trimming at V came to 7 bases and at J to 8 bases, leaving 10 bases not matched to a gene. CDR1 and CDR2 (germline): ENHRY, SYGVKD. The CDR3 nucleotides are TGTGCCATCACCCGAAGCGGGAGAGGCGATGAGCAGTTCTTC. Protein product: CAITRSGRGDEQFF.

The chain has TRBV5-4 and TRBJ2-1; D is perhaps TRBD2 (6 bases). Germline loops: CDR1 SGHNT, CDR2 YYREEE (reference sequence). CDR3 length: 14 amino acids. V was clipped by 4 bases and J by 9 bases, with 17 bases between them. Here the CDR3 DNA reads TGTGCCAGCAGCAACCAACTAGCTCCCGGTGAGCAGTTCTTC. This encodes CASSNQLAPGEQFF.

J is TRBJ1-4 and V is TRBV2; 7 bases are a match to TRBD1. With V trimmed by 4 bases and J by 2 bases, 10 bases remained unmatched. This CDR3 has 17 amino acids. Germline lookup yields CDR1 SNHLY and CDR2 FYNNEI. The CDR3 protein is CASSGLLSGGTNEKLFF. CDR3 DNA: TGTGCCAGCAGTGGGTTACTTTCAGGGGGGACTAATGAAAAACTGTTTTTT. Full variable domain (rest looked up from reference TRBV2 and TRBJ1-4): EPEVTQTPSHQVTQMGQEVILRCVPISNHLYFYWYRQILGQKVEFLVSFYNNEISEKSEIFDDQFSVERPDGSNFTLKIRSTKLEDSAMYFCASSGLLSGGTNEKLFFGSGTQLSVL.

This chain links TRBV7-3 with TRBJ2-1; unclear D gene. The CDR3 loop spans 15 amino acids. Germline-derived CDR1 and CDR2 are SGHTA and FQGTGA. Trimming removed 5 bases at V and 7 bases at J, with 18 bases between. CDR3 sequence: CASSPICRLENEQFF. The DNA for the CDR3 is TGTGCCAGCAGCCCTATCTGTCGCCTGGAGAATGAGCAGTTCTTC.

In nucleotides, the CDR3 is TGTGCCAGCAGCTTAAGGGGTTTCAATGAGCAGTTCTTC. The encoded protein is CASSLRGFNEQFF. The rearrangement uses TRBV5-4 and TRBJ2-1; tentatively, D is TRBD1 (5 bases). Per germline, CDR1 SGHNT and CDR2 YYREEE (reference sequence). The V gene lost 2 bases and the J gene lost 6 bases, with 9 bases spanning the gap. CDR3 length: 13 residues.

This chain connects TRBV30 to TRBJ1-5; tentative D call: TRBD1 (6 bases). V dropped 2 bases and J dropped 1 base, with 15 bases sitting between them. The CDR3 has 16 amino acids. Germline lookup yields CDR1 GTSNPN and CDR2 SVGIG (reference sequence). CDR3 coding DNA: TGTGCCTGGAGTCGAGCAGGGGTGAGAAGCAATCAGCCCCAGCATTTT. This translates into CAWSRAGVRSNQPQHF.

The chain has TRBV4-3 and TRBJ1-3, with TRBD1 matching over 9 bases. V shed 4 bases and J 4 bases; nucleotides not matched to a gene: 5. This CDR3 is built from 15 residues. Germline V gene lookup returns CDR1 LGHNA and CDR2 YSLEER. CDR3 nucleotide sequence: TGCGCCAGCAGCCTCGACAGGGGGAACGGAAACACCATATATTTT. Translated: CASSLDRGNGNTIYF.

The chain carries TRBV9 and TRBJ2-1; 9 nucleotides match TRBD2. Germline V gene lookup returns CDR1 SGDLS and CDR2 YYNGEE. With 3 bases clipped from V and 4 bases from J, the junction kept 5 bases outside the gene matches. The CDR3 is made up of 15 amino acids. CDR3 bases: TGTGCCAGCAGCGGCGGGGGGGCTTCTTACAATGAGCAGTTCTTC. This sequence encodes CASSGGGASYNEQFF.

The chain recombines TRBV18 with TRBJ1-1; D unresolved. Germline lookup yields CDR1 KGHSH and CDR2 LQKENI. CDR3 size: 12 residues. V shed 4 bases and J shed 5 bases, with 8 bases lying between them. The CDR3, as DNA: TGTGCCAGCTCACGCAGTCGAACTGAAGCTTTCTTT. This gives the protein CASSRSRTEAFF.

This clone was counted between two and nine times. The rearrangement uses TRBV6-2 or TRBV6-3 and TRBJ1-4, with 7 nucleotides matching TRBD1. This CDR3 has 16 residues. Germline CDR1 reads MNHEY; CDR2 reads SVGEGT. V lost 6 bases, J lost 3 bases, and 10 bases stayed unmatched. The CDR3 loop reads CASSSFRQGANEKLFF. The CDR3 DNA reads TGTGCCAGCAGCTCCTTCCGACAGGGAGCTAATGAAAAACTGTTTTTT.

This chain connects TRBV28 to TRBJ1-5; D is unclear. Looked up from germline, CDR1 is MDHEN and CDR2 is SYDVKM. Between the trimmed V and J ends, which lost 2 bases and 0 bases, there was a span of 8 bases. The CDR3 covers 15 residues. The CDR3 nucleotides are TGTGCCAGCAGTTTAGGAGTTATTAGCAATCAGCCCCAGCATTTT. Residues: CASSLGVISNQPQHF.